This T cell receptor (beta chain) was found in a study of blood T cells in healthy people across ages. A second PCR of 7 to 11 cycles used a sample-barcoded 5' primer and a J-beta primer mix. Each cDNA was tagged by a template-switch adaptor containing 12 random nucleotides. TCRdb called the 5' RACE reads again in MiXCR, with one record for every CDR3 protein. The sample contains around 1,500,000 distinct CDR3 sequences, approximately 30% of which appear only once. Trimming removed 6 bases at V and 10 bases at J, with 12 bases between. The germline CDR1 and CDR2 sequences are MDHEN and SYDVKM. The CDR3 contains 11 residues. Per-sample PBMC isolation yielded at least 7 million cells. Total RNA, at least 5 micrograms per sample, was extracted from PBMCs.

The TCR was taken from a woman in her twenties or thirties in good health. The chain links TRBV28 to TRBJ1-2; D not resolved. Sequencing was done on a sample of blood. In DNA, the CDR3 is TGTGCCAGCAGGAGGCCGAATGACTACACCTTC. Its translation is CASRRPNDYTF.